The 28 T cell receptor beta chains given below trace back to one sample, sequenced in a study of blood T cell repertoires in COVID-19. Sequencing used immunoSEQ multiplex PCR; TCRdb keeps in-frame clones, though not all of them. The sample lists under 300,000 clones; 65% to 85% were seen once. The sequenced sample consisted of peripheral blood. The receptor set was obtained from a woman in her thirties or forties with active or convalescent COVID-19.

The rearrangement joins TRBV7-9 to TRBJ1-2; 7 nucleotides match TRBD1. The CDR3 extends over 14 amino acids. Trimming cost V 1 base and J 9 bases; bases outside gene matches: 8. Germline-derived CDR1 and CDR2 are SEHNR and FQNEAQ (reference sequence). This chain's CDR3 is CASSLDRGSISYTF. CDR3 DNA: TGTGCCAGCAGCTTAGACAGGGGTAGCATTAGCTACACCTTC.

The rearrangement joins TRBV5-1 to TRBJ2-1; 12 bases are shared with TRBD2. This CDR3 spans 16 amino acids. V trimming: 4 bases; J trimming: 6 bases; junction bases outside the gene matches: 8. Germline assignment: CDR1 SGHRS and CDR2 YFSETQ. This CDR3 reads CASSHPPSGGANEQFF. The CDR3 coding sequence is TGCGCCAGCAGCCACCCCCCTAGCGGGGGGGCCAATGAGCAGTTCTTC.

This clone showed up just a few times. The V gene is TRBV5-1, the J gene TRBJ2-5; no definite D call. The CDR3 covers 11 residues. V lost 4 bases, J lost 2 bases, and 3 bases lay in between. Germline assignment: CDR1 SGHRS and CDR2 YFSETQ. This chain's CDR3 is CASSVQETQYF. CDR3 bases: TGCGCCAGCAGCGTACAAGAGACCCAGTACTTC.

CDR3 loop: CASSVDPPDRLNTEAFF. In DNA form, the CDR3 reads TGTGCCAGCAGCGTAGATCCCCCAGACAGGTTGAACACTGAAGCTTTCTTT. The chain links TRBV9 to TRBJ1-1; maybe TRBD1 (6 bases). The CDR3 is made up of 17 amino acids. V was shortened by 0 bases and J by 0 bases, with 15 bases between the two germline ends. Germline CDR1 reads SGDLS; CDR2 reads YYNGEE.

This chain uses TRBV28 with TRBJ2-7, with D unresolved. V lost 3 bases and J 7 bases, leaving 16 bases between the germline ends. Germline V gives CDR1 MDHEN, CDR2 SYDVKM. This CDR3 comprises 14 residues. DNA for the CDR3: TGTGCCAGCAGTTTTCTGCCTGAGGTGGGTGAGCAGTACGTC. Translated, it gives CASSFLPEVGEQYV.

V gene TRBV9 combines with J gene TRBJ2-5; TRBD2 matches 9 bases. Germline V gene sequence: CDR1 SGDLS, CDR2 YYNGEE. The length of the CDR3 is 15 residues. The V and J ends lost 2 bases and 5 bases, in that order; junction bases with no gene match: 7. The CDR3 bases are TGTGCCAGCAGCGTCGGCGGGGGGGCTTTGGAGACCCAGTACTTC. Protein product: CASSVGGGALETQYF. The full variable domain, with the rest looked up from reference TRBV9 and TRBJ2-5, is DSGVTQTPKHLITATGQRVTLRCSPRSGDLSVYWYQQSLDQGLQFLIQYYNGEERAKGNILERFSAQQFPDLHSELNLSSLELGDSALYFCASSVGGGALETQYFGPGTRLLVL.

This chain uses TRBV5-6 with TRBJ1-4, with D possibly TRBD1 on 5 matching bases. In germline, CDR1 is SGHDT, CDR2 YYEEEE. Between the trimmed V and J ends, which lost 1 base and 4 bases, there was a span of 11 bases. The CDR3 contains 15 residues. The CDR3 is CASSLQGRVNEKLFF. CDR3 DNA sequence: TGTGCCAGCAGCTTGCAAGGCAGGGTTAATGAAAAACTGTTTTTT.

The chain carries TRBV9 and TRBJ1-1; D is unresolved. V lost 0 bases and J 4 bases, leaving 10 bases between the germline ends. Germline V CDR1 and CDR2: SGDLS, YYNGEE. This CDR3 comprises 14 residues. The CDR3 coding sequence is TGTGCCAGCAGCGTAGGCGGGCCTGGCACTGAAGCTTTCTTT. It is translated as CASSVGGPGTEAFF.

V usage is TRBV5-6 and J usage is TRBJ1-1; the D is unclear. Germline lookup yields CDR1 SGHDT and CDR2 YYEEEE. The V gene lost 1 base and the J gene lost 1 base, with 11 bases spanning the gap. The CDR3 length is 15 residues. This chain's CDR3 is CASSLSVGANTEAFF. CDR3 coding DNA: TGTGCCAGCAGCTTGTCGGTCGGAGCGAACACTGAAGCTTTCTTT. Supplemented by reference TRBV5-6 and TRBJ1-1, the full variable domain reads DAGVTQSPTHLIKTRGQQVTLRCSPKSGHDTVSWYQQALGQGPQFIFQYYEEEERQRGNFPDRFSGHQFPNYSSELNVNALLLGDSALYLCASSLSVGANTEAFFGQGTRLTVV.

This chain links TRBV11-2 with TRBJ2-5; possibly TRBD1 for D (5 bases). V gave up 5 bases and J gave up 3 bases, with 16 bases separating them. Germline loops: CDR1 SGHAT, CDR2 FQNNGV. The CDR3 has 15 amino acids. The CDR3 loop is CASSPIPQGEETQYF. CDR3 DNA: TGTGCCAGCAGCCCCATACCCCAGGGTGAAGAGACCCAGTACTTC.

This rearrangement joins TRBV5-5 to TRBJ1-4; D gene uncertain. V lost 2 bases and J 0 bases, leaving 2 bases between the germline ends. The CDR3 is made up of 13 amino acids. Germline CDR1 reads SGHKS; CDR2 reads YYEKEE (reference sequence). Here the CDR3 DNA reads TGTGCCAGCAGCTTCGCAACTAATGAAAAACTGTTTTTT. This sequence encodes CASSFATNEKLFF.

This chain links TRBV6-2 or TRBV6-3 with TRBJ2-2; tentative D call: TRBD1 (6 bases). Germline lookup yields CDR1 MNHEY and CDR2 SVGEGT. CDR3 length equals 15 residues. Trimming shortened V by 5 bases and J by 3 bases, and 13 bases separated the two germline ends. The CDR3: CASSAYRVDTGELFF. The CDR3, as DNA: TGTGCCAGCAGTGCCTACAGGGTGGACACCGGGGAGCTGTTTTTT.

The rearrangement uses TRBV29-1 and TRBJ1-4, with TRBD1 as a possible D gene (5 bases). The CDR3 runs to 15 residues. Trimming shortened V by 0 bases and J by 6 bases, and 14 bases separated the two germline ends. CDR1 is SQVTM, CDR2 ANQGSEA, per germline. Here the CDR3 reads CSVEDPGWGDEKLFF. As DNA, the CDR3 is TGCAGCGTTGAAGATCCAGGGTGGGGCGATGAAAAACTGTTTTTT.

This sequence joins TRBV25-1 and TRBJ1-3; D may be TRBD1 (5 bases). The CDR3 has 16 residues. CDR1 is MGHDK and CDR2 is SYGVNS in the germline V gene. The germline V and J ends were trimmed by 1 base and 4 bases, with 14 bases remaining between them. CDR3 region: CASSELWSGLGNTIYF. Here the CDR3 DNA reads TGTGCCAGCAGTGAATTATGGTCAGGGCTAGGAAACACCATATATTTT.

J is TRBJ1-2 and V is TRBV6-6; 8 bases agree with TRBD1. The CDR3 is 12 residues long. The trim removed 7 bases at V and 7 bases at J, leaving 5 bases unmatched. CDR1 is MNHNY and CDR2 is SVGAGI in the germline V gene (reference sequence). CDR3 residues: CASTAGGFGYTF. The CDR3 region has the DNA TGTGCCAGCACTGCAGGGGGCTTTGGCTACACCTTC.

The chain has TRBV19 and TRBJ2-3, with a tentative D call TRBD1 (5 bases). Germline lookup yields CDR1 LNHDA and CDR2 SQIVND (reference sequence). Trimming took 10 bases from V and 0 from J, leaving 8 bases between them. This CDR3 is 12 amino acids long. The CDR3 DNA follows: TGTGCCATTACAGGTAGCACAGATACGCAGTATTTT. This sequence encodes CAITGSTDTQYF.

This rearrangement joins TRBV28 to TRBJ1-2; 9 bases match TRBD1. The CDR3 is made up of 15 amino acids. Germline CDR1 is MDHEN and CDR2 is SYDVKM. V was pared by 2 bases and J by 6 bases, with 7 bases of the junction left unmatched. This CDR3 is CASSLLLGTGNGYTF. CDR3 DNA: TGTGCCAGCAGTTTACTCTTAGGGACAGGGAATGGCTACACCTTC.

This clone is medium-sized. This chain links TRBV5-1 with TRBJ2-1; 11 bases map to TRBD2. The germline gives CDR1 SGHRS, CDR2 YFSETQ. V lost 7 bases to trimming and J lost 2 bases; unmatched junction nucleotides: 2. The length of the CDR3 is 14 residues. In DNA, the CDR3 is TGCGCCAGCTCGACTAGCGGGGCCTACAATGAGCAGTTCTTC. This codes for CASSTSGAYNEQFF.

The chain has TRBV12-5 and TRBJ1-1, with D perhaps TRBD1 (5 bases). The CDR3 loop spans 13 amino acids. V gave up 3 bases and J gave up 7 bases, with 12 bases separating them. Looked up from germline, CDR1 is LGHNT and CDR2 is FRNRAP. This chain's CDR3 is CASGLKDKSEAFF. CDR3 bases: TGTGCTAGTGGTTTAAAGGACAAGAGTGAAGCTTTCTTT.

This clone has a count of ten or more. The chain has TRBV30 and TRBJ2-1; D is possibly TRBD2 (6 bases). The germline CDR1 and CDR2 sequences are GTSNPN and SVGIG (reference sequence). V lost 2 bases and J lost 1, with 12 bases in between. The CDR3 has 15 amino acids. The CDR3 protein is CAWSPTSPSYNEQFF. CDR3 DNA: TGTGCCTGGAGTCCGACTAGTCCGTCCTACAATGAGCAGTTCTTC.

There are a few counts of this clone. This sequence joins TRBV24-1 and TRBJ1-2; 7 nucleotides line up with TRBD1. J lost 0 bases, V lost 3 bases, and 3 bases had no gene match. The CDR3 has 15 amino acids. Germline V gene sequence: CDR1 KGHDR, CDR2 SFDVKD. The chain's CDR3 is CATSDADRTNYGYTF. In nucleotides, the CDR3 is TGTGCCACCAGTGATGCGGACAGGACTAACTATGGCTACACCTTC.

About this clone itself: The sample has other DNA sequences that encode this CDR3 too. The genes are TRBV19 and TRBJ1-5; 7 bases align to TRBD1. The ends lost 3 bases at V and 4 bases at J; junction bases unmatched: 3. Germline CDR1 LNHDA, CDR2 SQIVND (reference sequence). This CDR3 region has 14 residues. In DNA, the CDR3 is TGTGCCAGTAGTATTAGGACAGGTAATCAGCCCCAGCATTTT. This sequence encodes CASSIRTGNQPQHF.

The chain employs TRBV4-2 and TRBJ2-2, with D possibly being TRBD2 (6 bases). CDR1 and CDR2 from the germline V gene are LGHNA and YNFKEQ. The CDR3 is made up of 19 amino acids. Trimming left V 1 base short and J 8 bases short, with 26 bases between. The CDR3 here is CASSQAPLGGTAIYGELFF. CDR3 DNA sequence: TGTGCCAGCAGCCAAGCTCCCTTAGGCGGGACCGCGATATATGGGGAGCTGTTTTTT.

Only a few counts were recorded for this clone. The genes are TRBV11-2 and TRBJ1-6; the D is unclear. Germline V gene data show CDR1 as SGHAT and CDR2 as FQNNGV. V was trimmed by 5 bases and J by 0 bases, leaving 8 bases between them. The CDR3 sequence is 15 residues long. CDR3 loop: CASSPSSSYNSPLHF. The CDR3 DNA reads TGTGCCAGCAGCCCCTCGAGCTCCTATAATTCACCCCTCCACTTT. Looking up the rest from reference TRBV11-2 and TRBJ1-6 gives the full variable domain: EAGVAQSPRYKIIEKRQSVAFWCNPISGHATLYWYQQILGQGPKLLIQFQNNGVVDDSQLPKDRFSAERLKGVDSTLKIQPAKLEDSAVYLCASSPSSSYNSPLHFGNGTRLTVT.

This clone was counted once. The chain joins TRBV27 to TRBJ1-5; D might be TRBD1 (6 bases). Germline CDR1 reads MNHEY; CDR2 reads SMNVEV (reference sequence). Trimming removed 6 bases at V and 6 bases at J, with 18 bases between. This CDR3 has 15 residues. CDR3 protein: CASRETSGGGQPQHF. Here the CDR3 DNA reads TGTGCCAGCAGGGAGACCTCGGGGGGCGGTCAGCCCCAGCATTTT.

The rearrangement joins TRBV7-9 to TRBJ1-1; possibly TRBD1 for D (5 bases). CDR1 is SEHNR and CDR2 is FQNEAQ in the germline V gene (reference sequence). The CDR3 is 15 residues long. The V and J ends lost 6 bases and 5 bases respectively, with 19 bases between them. CDR3 sequence (DNA): TGTGCCAGCAGTCTACCCGGGGGAGGAAGAACTGAAGCTTTCTTT. Residues: CASSLPGGGRTEAFF.

This rearrangement joins TRBV21-1 to TRBJ2-3; the table names TRBD1, a call not compared with the DNA. TRBV21-1 is recorded as a pseudogene. This CDR3 is 14 amino acids long. The CDR3 reads CARTGAPRTDTQYF. For the CDR3, the DNA is TGTGCCAGAACAGGGGCCCCCCGCACAGATACGCAGTATTTT.

The chain couples TRBV5-1 to TRBJ2-1; 15 nucleotides line up with TRBD2. This CDR3 comprises 16 residues. CDR1 is SGHRS, CDR2 YFSETQ, per germline. Germline trimming cut 5 bases from V and 8 bases from J; bases unmatched to any gene: 8. CDR3 region: CASRPNGLAGGYEQFF. DNA for the CDR3: TGCGCCAGCAGACCTAACGGACTAGCGGGGGGGTATGAGCAGTTCTTC.